This TCR beta chain was retrieved from a study of T cells in Graves' hyperthyroidism and ophthalmopathy. Study in general: At the time of initial diagnosis and before any treatment, peripheral blood was collected.

Worth noting for this clonotype: Antigen: not known.

General observations from the study: Most clonotypes that expanded in the thyroid above 0.001 also showed up in blood.

TCR beta CDR3 regions were amplified from RNA. A set of HTBI primers served as the primers for a first-round RT-PCR of the TCR CDR3. TCRdb recomputed calls from the multiplex PCR reads with MiXCR, one row per CDR3 protein. This table has 500,000 to 600,000 distinct CDR3 sequences, less than 20% appearing once. Germline CDR1 reads SEHNR; CDR2 reads FQNEAQ (reference sequence). V gave up 5 bases and J gave up 8 bases; unmatched junction bases: 13. The CDR3 is made up of 16 amino acids. Sample: blood. This chain joins TRBV7-9 and TRBJ2-4, with TRBD2 matching over 9 bases. The receptor was isolated from a man aged 40-55 years with Graves' ophthalmopathy. CDR3 loop: CASSRTAGGLGDIQYF. In DNA, the CDR3 is TGTGCCAGCAGCCGAACTGCGGGGGGGTTAGGGGACATTCAGTACTTC.